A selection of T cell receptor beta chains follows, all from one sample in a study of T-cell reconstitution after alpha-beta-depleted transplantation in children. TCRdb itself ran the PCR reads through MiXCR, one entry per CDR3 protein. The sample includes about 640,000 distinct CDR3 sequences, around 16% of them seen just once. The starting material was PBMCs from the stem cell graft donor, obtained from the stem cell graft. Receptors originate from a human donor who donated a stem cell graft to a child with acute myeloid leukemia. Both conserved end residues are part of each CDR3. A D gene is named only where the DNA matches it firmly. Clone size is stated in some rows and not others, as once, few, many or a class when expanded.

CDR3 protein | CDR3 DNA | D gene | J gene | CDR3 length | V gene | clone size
CASSFDGSYNEQFF | TGTGCCAGCAGCTTCGACGGCTCCTACAATGAGCAGTTCTTC | NA | TRBJ2-1 | 14 | TRBV7-3 | few
CASSFVDNEQFF | TGTGCCAGCAGCTTCGTCGACAATGAGCAGTTCTTC | NA | TRBJ2-1 | 12 | TRBV7-6 | NA
CATSRAIWTGDGGTTPDKMTQYF | TGTGCCACCAGCAGAGCTATATGGACAGGGGACGGGGGGACCACTCCCGATAAAATGACCCAGTACTTC | TRBD1 | TRBJ2-5 | 23 | TRBV15 | many
CSALDSDNQPQHF | TGCAGTGCATTGGACAGCGACAATCAGCCCCAGCATTTT | NA | TRBJ1-5 | 13 | TRBV20-1 | many
CSVEPGRWNTEAFF | TGCAGCGTCGAACCGGGACGGTGGAACACTGAAGCTTTCTTT | NA | TRBJ1-1 | 14 | TRBV29-1 | many
CASSPTPGAAKNIQYF | TGTGCCAGCAGCCCAACCCCCGGGGCAGCCAAAAACATTCAGTACTTC | NA | TRBJ2-4 | 16 | TRBV7-2 | few
CASSRDGAGQPQHF | TGCGCCAGCAGCCGAGACGGAGCGGGACAGCCCCAGCATTTT | NA | TRBJ1-5 | 14 | TRBV4-1 | NA
CASSLDTTLNAEAFF | TGCGCCAGCAGCTTGGACACAACCCTCAACGCTGAAGCTTTCTTT | NA | TRBJ1-1 | 15 | TRBV5-1 | NA
CASSTLAGRIGTQYF | TGTGCCAGCAGCACCCTAGCGGGGCGGATAGGGACCCAGTACTTC | TRBD2 | TRBJ2-5 | 15 | TRBV7-6 | few
CASSSTGTGGRDTQYF | TGCGCCAGCAGCAGTACCGGGACAGGGGGCAGAGATACGCAGTATTTT | TRBD1 | TRBJ2-3 | 16 | TRBV5-1 | NA
CASSPYGTGNYEQYF | TGCGCCAGCAGCCCTTACGGGACAGGGAACTACGAGCAGTACTTC | TRBD1 | TRBJ2-7 | 15 | TRBV4-1 | few
CSAKRKLSGGAGDTQYF | TGCAGTGCTAAGAGAAAACTTAGCGGGGGGGCCGGGGATACGCAGTATTTT | TRBD2 | TRBJ2-3 | 17 | TRBV20-1 | many
CASSLRFTDTQYF | TGTGCCAGCAGTTTACGGTTCACAGATACGCAGTATTTT | NA | TRBJ2-3 | 13 | TRBV12-3/TRBV12-4 | many
CASSFRGQVDTEAFF | TGTGCCAGCAGCTTCCGGGGCCAAGTGGACACTGAAGCTTTCTTT | NA | TRBJ1-1 | 15 | TRBV13 | many
CASSLAGSTDTQYF | TGTGCCAGCAGTTTGGCAGGTAGCACAGATACGCAGTATTTT | NA | TRBJ2-3 | 14 | TRBV12-3/TRBV12-4 | many
CASSLMGTGDGYTF | TGTGCCAGCAGCTTAATGGGGACCGGGGATGGCTACACCTTC | NA | TRBJ1-2 | 14 | TRBV7-3 | few
CASSLALTGNTEAFF | TGTGCCAGCAGCTTAGCCCTGACAGGTAACACTGAAGCTTTCTTT | NA | TRBJ1-1 | 15 | TRBV7-9 | NA
CASSSRSSGGGVGQYF | TGTGCCAGCAGCTCGCGAAGTAGCGGGGGGGGAGTAGGGCAGTACTTC | TRBD2 | TRBJ2-7 | 16 | TRBV7-2 | NA
CASSLELPNSPLHF | TGTGCCAGCAGCTTGGAACTTCCCAATTCACCCCTCCACTTT | NA | TRBJ1-6 | 14 | TRBV5-6 | NA
CSARGANTEAFF | TGCAGTGCTAGAGGTGCAAACACTGAAGCTTTCTTT | NA | TRBJ1-1 | 12 | TRBV20-1 | few
CASTGVGYNEQFF | TGTGCCAGCACAGGTGTTGGTTACAATGAGCAGTTCTTC | NA | TRBJ2-1 | 13 | TRBV12-3/TRBV12-4 | NA
CASSYRYYEQFF | TGTGCCAGCAGCTACAGGTACTATGAGCAGTTCTTC | NA | TRBJ2-1 | 12 | TRBV7-2 | many
CATKAERVGNSPLHF | TGTGCCACCAAGGCCGAGAGAGTTGGTAATTCACCCCTCCACTTT | NA | TRBJ1-6 | 15 | TRBV15 | few